By sample share, the clone carrying this TCR beta chain is large. A single record per CDR3 protein comes from TCRdb applying MiXCR to the 5' RACE reads. The sample carries 6,500 to 9,000 distinct CDR3 sequences, approximately 8.6% recorded once. This record comes from a study of spatial heterogeneity in lung cancer. Time point defined: sample taken at primary tumor resection. From tumor, nontumor lung or frozen PBMC, whole RNA was taken unsorted for sequencing. This CDR3 has 14 amino acids. The germline CDR1 and CDR2 sequences are SGHAT and FQDESV (reference sequence). Trimming left V 3 bases short and J 1 base short, with 10 bases between.

The chain combines TRBV11-1 with TRBJ2-7; perhaps TRBD2 as D (5 bases). This material consisted of PBMCs, taken at surgery. The source of this sequence is a male donor with early-stage non-small cell lung cancer. CDR3 bases: TGTGCCAGCAGCTTGATCGCGGGTTCCTACGAGCAGTACTTC. Amino acid sequence: CASSLIAGSYEQYF. Full variable domain (missing parts from reference TRBV11-1 and TRBJ2-7): EAEVAQSPRYKITEKSQAVAFWCDPISGHATLYWYRQILGQGPELLVQFQDESVVDDSQLPKDRFSAERLKGVDSTLKIQPAELGDSAMYLCASSLIAGSYEQYFGPGTRLTVT.